The 16 T cell receptor beta chains below come from one sample, sequenced in a study of T cell responses to AZD1222 COVID-19 vaccine. This table comes from immunoSEQ multiplex PCR, and its TCRdb copy is limited to in-frame clones, with some not included. This table holds 150,000 to 160,000 clones, 80% to 90% found once. The source was peripheral blood, collected 28 days after the second AZD1222 dose. Receptor source: an adult who received the AZD1222 COVID-19 vaccine.

This sequence joins TRBV7-2 and TRBJ1-6; 12 bases line up with TRBD1. The V segment lost 5 bases and the J segment 6 bases; nucleotides outside the gene matches: 11. The CDR3 contains 18 residues. Per the germline V gene, CDR1 is SGHTA and CDR2 is FQGNSA. The CDR3 loop is CASSQPPGQGASNSPLHF. DNA of the CDR3: TGTGCCAGCAGCCAACCCCCGGGACAGGGGGCCAGTAATTCACCCCTCCACTTT.

The rearrangement uses TRBV24-1 and TRBJ1-5, with D hard to call. The CDR3 covers 15 residues. Germline loops: CDR1 KGHDR, CDR2 SFDVKD. Trimming cost V 4 bases and J 0 bases, with 9 bases left between them. CDR3 loop: CATSEGSYSNQPQHF. In nucleotides, the CDR3 is TGTGCCACCAGTGAGGGCTCCTATAGCAATCAGCCCCAGCATTTT.

Only a few counts were recorded for this clone. The chain has TRBV28 and TRBJ2-1; possibly TRBD2 for D (6 bases). In germline, CDR1 is MDHEN, CDR2 SYDVKM. V shed 6 bases and J shed 6 bases, with 18 bases lying between them. The CDR3 length is 15 residues. CDR3 in DNA: TGTGCCAGCAGGTTTCAAACGGGACTCCCCAATGAGCAGTTCTTC. Amino acid sequence: CASRFQTGLPNEQFF.

The rearrangement uses TRBV5-1 and TRBJ1-1; 7 nucleotides line up with TRBD1. The CDR3 length is 16 residues. The V and J ends lost 4 bases and 3 bases, in that order; junction bases with no gene match: 12. The germline V gene encodes CDR1 SGHRS and CDR2 YFSETQ. The CDR3 DNA reads as TGCGCCAGCAGCCACTCGTCAGGGGGGAGGGACACTGAAGCTTTCTTT. This gives the protein CASSHSSGGRDTEAFF. Using reference TRBV5-1 and TRBJ1-1 for the parts outside the CDR3, the full variable domain is KAGVTQTPRYLIKTRGQQVTLSCSPISGHRSVSWYQQTPGQGLQFLFEYFSETQRNKGNFPGRFSGRQFSNSRSEMNVSTLELGDSALYLCASSHSSGGRDTEAFFGQGTRLTVV.

The chain couples TRBV28 to TRBJ2-7; no firm D call. V was trimmed by 2 bases and J by 2 bases, leaving 7 bases between them. This CDR3 is built from 13 residues. Germline CDR1 is MDHEN and CDR2 is SYDVKM. In nucleotides, the CDR3 is TGTGCCAGCAGTTTAAGGTCTCCCTACGAGCAGTACTTC. Encoded protein: CASSLRSPYEQYF.

J is TRBJ2-7 and V is TRBV5-1; 8 bases match TRBD2. After removal of 2 bases from V and 0 bases from J, the junction contained 7 bases not matched to a gene. CDR3 size: 16 residues. CDR1 and CDR2 from the germline V gene are SGHRS and YFSETQ. CDR3 residues: CASSLRSGSVSYEQYF. CDR3 coding DNA: TGCGCCAGCAGCTTACGAAGCGGGAGTGTCTCCTACGAGCAGTACTTC.

The chain carries TRBV28 and TRBJ1-3; the D gene is possibly TRBD1 (6 bases). V lost 6 bases and J lost 3, with 18 bases in between. The CDR3 contains 16 residues. CDR1 MDHEN and CDR2 SYDVKM come from the germline V gene. CDR3 DNA: TGTGCCAGCAGCTTCGAGGGGGGGGCGCGTGGAAACACCATATATTTT. Translated, it gives CASSFEGGARGNTIYF.

J is TRBJ1-5 and V is TRBV9, with D hard to call. Per the germline V gene, CDR1 is SGDLS and CDR2 is YYNGEE. The CDR3 extends over 15 amino acids. V was trimmed by 0 bases and J by 0 bases, leaving 7 bases between them. CDR3 loop: CASSVEGGSNQPQHF. Written as DNA, the CDR3 is TGTGCCAGCAGCGTAGAGGGCGGTAGCAATCAGCCCCAGCATTTT.

This clone showed up just a few times. The chain couples TRBV24-1 to TRBJ2-1, with 8 positions matching TRBD1. The CDR3 loop spans 16 amino acids. Germline trimming cut 4 bases from V and 2 bases from J; bases unmatched to any gene: 6. Germline loops: CDR1 KGHDR, CDR2 SFDVKD. The DNA of the CDR3 is TGTGCCACCAGTGACCCAGGACAGGGCCCCTACAATGAGCAGTTCTTC. Translated: CATSDPGQGPYNEQFF.

This sequence joins TRBV6-2 or TRBV6-3 and TRBJ2-3; TRBD2 agrees at 10 bases. This CDR3 is built from 16 residues. V lost 1 base to trimming and J lost 4 bases; unmatched junction nucleotides: 5. CDR1 and CDR2 (germline): MNHEY, SVGEGT. CDR3 DNA sequence: TGTGCCAGCAGTTACTTTAGGACTAGCGGTCCAGATACGCAGTATTTT. Amino acid sequence: CASSYFRTSGPDTQYF.

This clone was counted only a few times. The J gene is TRBJ2-6, the V gene TRBV5-4; D is undetermined. This CDR3 has 13 residues. The ends were cut back, 4 bases at V and 4 bases at J, with 6 bases in the middle. Germline V lookup: CDR1 SGHNT, CDR2 YYREEE (reference sequence). The CDR3 coding sequence is TGTGCCAGCAGCCCCGCGGGGGCCAACGTCCTGACTTTC. Encoded protein: CASSPAGANVLTF. Supplemented by reference TRBV5-4 and TRBJ2-6, the full variable domain reads ETGVTQSPTHLIKTRGQQVTLRCSSQSGHNTVSWYQQALGQGPQFIFQYYREEENGRGNFPPRFSGLQFPNYSSELNVNALELDDSALYLCASSPAGANVLTFGAGSRLTVL.

This clone was seen once. The chain employs TRBV28 and TRBJ2-3, with 8 bases lining up with TRBD1. Germline trimming cut 4 bases from V and 2 bases from J; bases unmatched to any gene: 8. This CDR3 region has 16 residues. The germline V gene has CDR1 MDHEN and CDR2 SYDVKM. The CDR3 loop is CASSSSRGRVTDTQYF. The CDR3 bases are TGTGCCAGCAGTTCCTCCAGGGGGCGGGTCACAGATACGCAGTATTTT.

The V and J genes are TRBV7-2 and TRBJ2-7; D remains ambiguous. Germline V lookup: CDR1 SGHTA, CDR2 FQGNSA. V shed 5 bases and J shed 1 base, with 12 bases lying between them. The CDR3 length is 14 residues. The CDR3 DNA is TGTGCCAGCAGCCTCACGACAAAATCCTACGAGCAGTACTTC. Its protein product is CASSLTTKSYEQYF.

This clone was counted between two and nine times. The V call is TRBV7-2, the J call TRBJ2-3; D ambiguous. The CDR3 is 14 amino acids. The ends were cut back, 1 base at V and 10 bases at J, with 15 bases in the middle. Germline values: CDR1 SGHTA, CDR2 FQGNSA. CDR3 DNA: TGTGCCAGCAGCTTAGGGTCAATGAGATCGGCGCAGTATTTT. Protein sequence: CASSLGSMRSAQYF.

The V call is TRBV7-9, the J call TRBJ2-7, with TRBD1 identical over 8 bases. The V gene's germline CDR1 is SEHNR and CDR2 FQNEAQ (reference sequence). The CDR3 consists of 16 residues. V trimming: 1 base; J trimming: 2 bases; junction bases outside the gene matches: 7. The DNA for the CDR3 is TGTGCCAGCAGCTTAGACGAAGGACAGGGTCCCTACGAGCAGTACTTC. Its translation: CASSLDEGQGPYEQYF.

Only one count was recorded for this clone. The J gene is TRBJ2-7, the V gene TRBV7-9, with D unclear. The germline V and J ends were trimmed by 7 bases and 2 bases, with 9 bases remaining between them. The CDR3 sequence is 12 residues long. Germline loops: CDR1 SEHNR, CDR2 FQNEAQ (reference sequence). CDR3 amino acids: CASKGLAYEQYF. The CDR3 DNA follows: TGTGCCAGCAAAGGGCTCGCCTACGAGCAGTACTTC.